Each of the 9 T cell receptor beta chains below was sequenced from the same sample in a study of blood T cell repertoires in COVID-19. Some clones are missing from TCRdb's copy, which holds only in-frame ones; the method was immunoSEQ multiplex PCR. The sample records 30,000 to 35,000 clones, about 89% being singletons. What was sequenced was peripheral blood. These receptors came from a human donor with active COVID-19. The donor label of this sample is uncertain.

This chain's CDR3 is CASSSGIFTYEQYF. CDR3 bases: TGCGCCAGCAGCAGCGGCATTTTTACTTACGAGCAGTACTTC. The rearrangement links TRBV5-1 to TRBJ2-7, with TRBD2 as a possible D gene (5 bases). Germline CDR1 is SGHRS and CDR2 is YFSETQ. The CDR3 totals 14 residues. Trimming removed 4 bases at V and 4 bases at J, with 15 bases between. Based on the CDR3 plus reference TRBV5-1 and TRBJ2-7, the full variable domain is KAGVTQTPRYLIKTRGQQVTLSCSPISGHRSVSWYQQTPGQGLQFLFEYFSETQRNKGNFPGRFSGRQFSNSRSEMNVSTLELGDSALYLCASSSGIFTYEQYFGPGTRLTVT.

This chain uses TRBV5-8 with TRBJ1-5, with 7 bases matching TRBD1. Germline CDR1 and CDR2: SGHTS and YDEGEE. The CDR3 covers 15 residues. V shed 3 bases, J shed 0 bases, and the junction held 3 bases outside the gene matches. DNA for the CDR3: TGTGCCAGCAGCTCGACAGGGATTAGCAATCAGCCCCAGCATTTT. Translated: CASSSTGISNQPQHF.

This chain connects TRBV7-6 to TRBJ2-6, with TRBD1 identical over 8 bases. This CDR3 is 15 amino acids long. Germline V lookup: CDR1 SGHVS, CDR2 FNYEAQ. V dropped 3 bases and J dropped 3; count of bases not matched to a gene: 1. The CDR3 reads CASSLDRVGANVLTF. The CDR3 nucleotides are TGTGCCAGCAGCTTGGACAGGGTTGGGGCCAACGTCCTGACTTTC.

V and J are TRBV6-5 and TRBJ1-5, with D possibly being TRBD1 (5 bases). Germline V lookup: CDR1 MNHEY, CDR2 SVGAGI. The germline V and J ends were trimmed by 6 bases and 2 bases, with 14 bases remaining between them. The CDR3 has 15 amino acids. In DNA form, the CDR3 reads TGTGCCAGCAGCCTCGGTGGGGCGGGCAATCAGCCCCAGCATTTT. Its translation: CASSLGGAGNQPQHF.

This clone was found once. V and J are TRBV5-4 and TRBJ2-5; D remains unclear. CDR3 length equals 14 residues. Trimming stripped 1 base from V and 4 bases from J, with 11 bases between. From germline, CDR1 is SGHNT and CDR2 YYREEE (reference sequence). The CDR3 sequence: CASSLSMERETQYF. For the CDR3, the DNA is TGTGCCAGCAGCTTGTCGATGGAGCGAGAGACCCAGTACTTC.

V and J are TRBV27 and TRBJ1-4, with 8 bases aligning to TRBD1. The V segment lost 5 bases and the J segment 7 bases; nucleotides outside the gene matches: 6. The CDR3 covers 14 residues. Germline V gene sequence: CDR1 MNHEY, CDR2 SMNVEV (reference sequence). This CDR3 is CASSPGGLGEKLFF. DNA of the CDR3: TGTGCCAGCAGTCCAGGGGGCTTGGGTGAAAAACTGTTTTTT. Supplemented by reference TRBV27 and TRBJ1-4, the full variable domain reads EAQVTQNPRYLITVTGKKLTVTCSQNMNHEYMSWYRQDPGLGLRQIYYSMNVEVTDKGDVPEGYKVSRKEKRNFPLILESPSPNQTSLYFCASSPGGLGEKLFFGSGTQLSVL.

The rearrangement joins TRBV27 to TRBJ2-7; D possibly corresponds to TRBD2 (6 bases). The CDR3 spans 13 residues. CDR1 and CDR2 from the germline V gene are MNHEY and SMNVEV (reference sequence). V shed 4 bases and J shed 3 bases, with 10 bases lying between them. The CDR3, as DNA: TGTGCCAGCAGTTCGACGACTAGCTACGAGCAGTACTTC. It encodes CASSSTTSYEQYF.

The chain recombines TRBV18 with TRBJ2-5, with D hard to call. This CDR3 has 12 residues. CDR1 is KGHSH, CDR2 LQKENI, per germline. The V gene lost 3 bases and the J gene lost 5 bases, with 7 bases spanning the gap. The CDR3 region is CASSPSEETQYF. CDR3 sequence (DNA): TGTGCCAGCTCACCGAGCGAGGAGACCCAGTACTTC.

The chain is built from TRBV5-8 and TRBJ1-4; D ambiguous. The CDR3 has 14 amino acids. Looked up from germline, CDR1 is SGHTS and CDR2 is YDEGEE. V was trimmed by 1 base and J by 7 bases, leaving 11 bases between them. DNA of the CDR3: TGTGCCAGCAGCTTGCCGGGGTTAGGTGAAAAACTGTTTTTT. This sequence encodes CASSLPGLGEKLFF.